Sequencing of this T cell receptor beta chain was carried out in a study of blood T cell repertoires in COVID-19. Study-wide background: COVID-19 samples collected from the United States, Italy and Spain covered acute and convalescent phases. PBMCs, B-cell-depleted T cells, or T cells provided the cDNA or gDNA that made up the material.

Original processing methods: Reference gene primer amplification yielded estimated nucleated cell counts. Produced via immunoSEQ multiplex PCR; TCRdb's table is partial and in-frame only. That table supplies the V and J calls and clone size; D and trimming were determined from the DNA. The sample lists roughly 140,000 clones, around 84% seen once, with 7.2% in the top ten. This receptor was obtained from a woman between 50 and 59 years old in a cohort sampled during active or convalescent COVID-19. The sequenced sample consisted of peripheral blood.

The CDR3 spells CASSLIGQSTDTQYF. The CDR3, as DNA: TGTGCCAGCAGCTTAATCGGACAGAGCACAGATACGCAGTATTTT. The rearrangement uses TRBV11-2 and TRBJ2-3; the D gene is possibly TRBD1 (6 bases). The V and J ends lost 2 bases and 0 bases respectively, with 9 bases between them. The CDR3 totals 15 residues. In germline, CDR1 is SGHAT, CDR2 FQNNGV.